This TCR beta chain was profiled in a study of cytomegalovirus exposure and HLA in healthy donors. Looking at the study overall: The platform used for the approximately 120 validation repertoires matched that of the roughly 670 first-cohort repertoires, a later analysis reported. Overall study results and limits: The study labeled 150 or so TCR beta chains cytomegalovirus-associated.

Only in-frame clones appear in the TCRdb table, and some are missing; sequencing was by immunoSEQ multiplex PCR. The sample carries over 200,000 clones, around 87% recorded once. CDR3 size: 16 residues. The ends were cut back, 0 bases at V and 7 bases at J, with 15 bases in the middle. CDR1 and CDR2 (germline): SGHAT, FQNNGV. As concerns this clone: The antigen is undetermined.

The clonotype originates from a woman between 18 and 29 years old in good health and CMV-seropositive. The chain carries TRBV11-2 and TRBJ1-4; D perhaps matches TRBD1 (5 bases). The specimen was PBMCs. For the CDR3, the DNA is TGTGCCAGCAGCTTAGAGGGGGGGGGAACGGCTGAAAAACTGTTTTTT. Its translation: CASSLEGGGTAEKLFF.